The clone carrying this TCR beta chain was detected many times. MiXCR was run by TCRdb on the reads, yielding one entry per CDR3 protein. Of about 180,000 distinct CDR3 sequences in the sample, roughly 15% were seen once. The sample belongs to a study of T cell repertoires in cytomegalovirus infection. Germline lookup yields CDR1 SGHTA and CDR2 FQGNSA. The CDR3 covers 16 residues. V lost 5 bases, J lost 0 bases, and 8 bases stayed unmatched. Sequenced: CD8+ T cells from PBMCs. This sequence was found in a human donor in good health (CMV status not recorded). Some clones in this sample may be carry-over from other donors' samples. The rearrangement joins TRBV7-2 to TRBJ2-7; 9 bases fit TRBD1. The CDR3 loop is CASSLPRDRVSYEQYF. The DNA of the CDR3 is TGTGCCAGCAGCCTTCCCCGGGACAGGGTCTCCTACGAGCAGTACTTC.